This TCR beta chain originates from a study of blood T cell repertoires in COVID-19. Study context: The United States, Italy and Spain were the sources of the acute and convalescent COVID-19 samples. From T cells, B-cell-depleted T cells, or PBMCs came the material, which was cDNA or gDNA.

Authors' methods: Estimated nucleated cell counts came from reference gene primer amplification. Repertoires were generated with immunoSEQ multiplex PCR, while TCRdb's copy carries only in-frame clones and drops some. V and J calls and clone size are those listed in that table; D and trimming were worked out from the DNA. Among hundreds of thousands of clones listed, about nine tenths were seen once. This clone was counted a single time. V was shortened by 5 bases and J by 6 bases, with 11 bases between the two germline ends. Per the germline V gene, CDR1 is PRHDT and CDR2 is FYEKMQ (reference sequence). The CDR3 extends over 13 amino acids.

This sequence joins TRBV13 and TRBJ2-1; no reliable D call. The TCR was taken from a woman under 40 with active or convalescent COVID-19. Material for sequencing was peripheral blood. In DNA form, the CDR3 reads TGTGCCAGCAGCGCCGAGTCCACCAATGAGCAGTTCTTC. Encoded protein: CASSAESTNEQFF.